A selection of T cell receptor beta chains follows, all from one sample in a study of cytomegalovirus exposure and HLA in healthy donors. Assay used: immunoSEQ multiplex PCR; TCRdb lists only in-frame clones, some missing. The data show about 160,000 clones, about three quarters seen once. The source material was PBMCs. The receptor set was obtained from a man in his late teens or twenties in good health and CMV-seronegative. The CDR3 runs from the conserved cysteine through the conserved F or W. A D gene is named only where the DNA matches it firmly. For some rows the clone size is stated as once, few or many, or as a class when expanded; others skip it.

V	D	J	size	length	CDR3	DNA
TRBV7-2	TRBD1	TRBJ1-1	few	16	CASSAAGTGVGARLSF	TGTGCCAGCAGCGCAGCAGGGACAGGGGTCGGAGCTCGGCTTTCTTTT
TRBV7-2	TRBD2	TRBJ2-1	.	16	CASSPYGTSGSGEQFF	TGTGCCAGCAGCCCCTACGGGACTAGCGGGAGTGGTGAGCAGTTCTTC
TRBV21-1	.	TRBJ1-2	.	13	CASSNRSEGGYTF	TGTGCCAGCAGCAACCGTAGTGAGGGTGGCTACACCTTC
TRBV7-2	TRBD2	TRBJ2-7	.	17	CASSSADRRENPYEQYF	TGTGCCAGCAGCTCGGCCGATAGGCGGGAGAATCCCTACGAGCAGTACTTC
TRBV5-8	.	TRBJ1-1	.	13	CASSLGHYTEAFF	TGTGCCAGCAGCTTGGGACATTACACTGAAGCTTTCTTT
TRBV7-9	TRBD2	TRBJ2-3	.	14	CASSFSGRGDTQYF	TGTGCCAGCAGCTTCAGCGGGAGGGGGGATACGCAGTATTTT
TRBV7-9	.	TRBJ1-4	.	16	CASSLEVRAWDEKLFF	TGTGCCAGCAGCTTAGAGGTCAGGGCATGGGATGAAAAACTGTTTTTT
TRBV5-8	.	TRBJ1-2	.	16	CASTPTGGGWIYGYTF	TGTGCCAGCACCCCCACCGGGGGGGGTTGGATATATGGCTACACCTTC
TRBV19	.	TRBJ2-7	.	15	CASNPSHRAAYEQYF	TGTGCCAGTAACCCATCCCACAGGGCGGCCTACGAGCAGTACTTC
TRBV7-9	TRBD2	TRBJ2-7	.	17	CASSLGLTGTSAAEQYF	TGTGCCAGCAGCTTAGGATTAACCGGGACTAGCGCGGCCGAGCAGTACTTC
TRBV27	TRBD2	TRBJ2-2	.	17	CASSLGLAGGFTGELFF	TGTGCCAGCAGTTTAGGCCTAGCGGGAGGTTTCACCGGGGAGCTGTTTTTT
TRBV7-9	.	TRBJ1-4	.	15	CASSSPGGRGEKLFF	TGTGCCAGCAGCTCCCCGGGAGGGAGAGGAGAAAAACTGTTTTTT
TRBV4-3	.	TRBJ2-4	.	15	CASSQVADRMNIQYF	TGCGCCAGCAGCCAAGTCGCGGATCGGATGAACATTCAGTACTTC
TRBV5-4	TRBD1	TRBJ1-2	few	15	CASSPGTGWAGGYTF	TGTGCCAGCAGCCCAGGGACAGGGTGGGCAGGTGGCTACACCTTC